This TCR beta chain was recovered during a study of T cell responses to AZD1222 COVID-19 vaccine (dated by TCRdb to the early 2020s). Study-level background: AZD1222 recipients with second doses at about 4 weeks or about 12 weeks were pooled, because spike-specific TCR depth and breadth did not differ between schedules. TCR sequencing covered 233 trial participants: 200 to 210 given two doses of AZD1222 and 26 given two doses of MenACWY control vaccine. Enrollment into the trials was organized by age into subgroups of 18-55, 56-69 and 70-plus years, and those subgroups contained approximately 160, 26 and 62 TCR-sequenced participants, respectively. The study at large found these results: After two AZD1222 doses, both the breadth and the depth of spike-specific TCRs were significantly higher than at day 0 and than in MenACWY recipients. Conclusions about previously exposed vaccinees were limited because only six or seven AZD1222 recipients were SARS-CoV-2 seropositive at baseline. The whole spike protein was spanned by vaccine-associated CD4 TCRs, and dominant responses were seen in regions 160-218 and 743-854. Most participants were white British and females outnumbered males, and the authors suggested that clonal diversity may have been underestimated. Because no day 14 peak-response samples were available, repertoires were characterized only after the peak T cell response. Epitopes outside the regions mutated in the B.1.351 and B.1.1.7 variants were reportedly recognized by nearly half of the unique spike-specific TCRs. In the small 56-69-year group, the increase in depth fell short of significance, most likely because of low power.

The time point label corresponds to: baseline before first vaccination. Vaccinee samples came from UK trials COV001 and COV002, including a single-blind randomized controlled phase 2/3 trial of AZD1222 (ChAdOx1 nCoV-19) in healthy adults. Trial participant PBMC samples were collected at day 0 and day 28 after the second dose for TCRbeta chain sequencing. The CDR3 regions of human TCRbeta chains were subjected to immunosequencing. The paper's processing steps were these. Repertoire TCRs were checked for matches against a reference library of SARS-CoV-2-specific TCRs that had been generated using the MIRA antigen-specificity platform. Breadth meant the fraction of unique TCRs that were SARS-CoV-2-associated, whereas depth meant the fraction of total T cells that were SARS-CoV-2-associated. Using the MIRA data, every spike-specific TCR was mapped to the spike region that the TCR reacted to and assigned to either a CD4 or a CD8 class. Log10-transformed breadth and depth values were compared by one-way ANOVA with Sidak's multiple comparisons tests. In its TCRdb copy, this immuneACCESS table keeps in-frame sequences only and misses some clones. Where compared with another copy, unresolved V genes explain less than half of these, and the others have no known cause. D and trimming were read from the DNA, whereas the V and J calls and clone size are those reported in that table. In this sample the table shows approximately 170,000 clones, approximately 93% of which occur a single time. The top ten hold roughly 3.9% of the sample.

Concerning this clone itself: Its target antigen remains unknown. No much larger clonotype is one base removed from it; base qualities were not supplied.

Reading from cysteine to phenylalanine, the CDR3 counts 17 amino acids. Just CDR3 DNA is preserved here, 51 bases in frame from base 1. V is pruned by 6 bases and J by 1 base, leaving 11 bases of the junction without a gene match. CDR1 and CDR2 are drawn from the germline V gene: SNHLY, FYNNEI. The sample in question was peripheral blood, obtained on day 0 of AZD1222 vaccination. The V and J genes are TRBV2 and TRBJ1-1; 10 central nucleotides agree with TRBD1. This TCR was recovered from an adult in good health. CDR3 reads: CASRATGGAGRNTEAFF. The nucleotide sequence is given as TGTGCCAGCAGGGCGACAGGGGGCGCGGGTCGGAACACTGAAGCTTTCTTT.